A selection of T cell receptor beta chains follows, all from one sample in a study of control samples from healthy donors and cancer patients. Assay used: immunoSEQ multiplex PCR; TCRdb lists only in-frame clones, some missing. The table has about 26,000 clones, roughly 85% seen once. The sequencing input was PBMCs. The receptors stem from an older woman with head and neck cancer. CDR3s include the opening cysteine and the closing phenylalanine or tryptophan. A D gene is named only where the DNA matches it firmly. Clone size, where shown, is once, few, many, or a class for clones that have expanded.

d_call j_call clone_size cdr3_length v_call cdr3_aa cdr3_nt
. TRBJ2-7 . 14 TRBV7-2 CASSQGGPALEQYF TGTGCCAGCAGCCAAGGGGGGCCGGCACTCGAGCAGTACTTC
. TRBJ1-5 . 14 TRBV5-6 CASSMQGWGQPQHF TGTGCCAGCAGCATGCAGGGATGGGGTCAGCCCCAGCATTTT
TRBD1 TRBJ1-4 . 14 TRBV24-1 CATSEGQGFEKLFF TGTGCCACCAGCGAGGGACAGGGATTTGAAAAACTGTTTTTT
TRBD1 TRBJ2-5 . 13 TRBV12-3/TRBV12-4 CASRRTGGETQYF TGTGCCAGCAGAAGGACAGGGGGCGAGACCCAGTACTTC
. TRBJ1-1 . 13 TRBV29-1 CSVDPEMNTEAFF TGCAGCGTTGACCCGGAGATGAACACTGAAGCTTTCTTT
. TRBJ2-7 . 17 TRBV9 CASSVPDRRVDSYEQYF TGTGCCAGCAGCGTTCCCGACAGGCGAGTAGACTCCTACGAGCAGTACTTC
TRBD1 TRBJ2-6 once 17 TRBV27 CASSGTGAVSGANVLTF TGTGCCAGCAGCGGGACAGGGGCTGTATCTGGGGCCAACGTCCTGACTTTC
. TRBJ2-7 . 11 TRBV25-1 CASSIGIEQYF TGTGCCAGCTCCATTGGGATCGAGCAGTACTTC
TRBD1 TRBJ2-5 . 16 TRBV7-9 CASSLQGTGGRETQYF TGTGCCAGCAGCTTACAAGGGACAGGGGGCAGGGAGACCCAGTACTTC
. TRBJ2-7 . 15 TRBV4-1 CASSRGPGVSYEQYF TGCGCCAGCAGCCGAGGGCCAGGGGTCTCCTACGAGCAGTACTTC
. TRBJ2-3 . 14 TRBV5-5 CASSPQFGTDTQYF TGTGCCAGCAGCCCGCAATTTGGCACAGATACGCAGTATTTT
. TRBJ1-1 . 14 TRBV7-3 CASSLQGGDTEAFF TGTGCCAGCAGCTTACAGGGCGGGGACACTGAAGCTTTCTTT
TRBD2 TRBJ2-5 . 15 TRBV11-2 CASSSRLAGIETQYF TGTGCCAGCAGCTCCAGACTAGCGGGGATAGAGACCCAGTACTTC
. TRBJ2-2 . 15 TRBV15 CATSRGGQNTGELFF TGTGCCACCAGCAGGGGCGGGCAGAACACCGGGGAGCTGTTTTTT
TRBD1 TRBJ1-2 . 12 TRBV12-3/TRBV12-4 CASSAGQGRYTF TGTGCCAGCAGTGCCGGACAGGGCCGCTACACCTTC
. TRBJ2-6 . 14 TRBV18 CASSPGSGANVLTF TGTGCCAGCTCACCAGGCTCTGGGGCCAACGTCCTGACTTTC
TRBD1 TRBJ2-5 once 13 TRBV6-5 CASQQGVRETQYF TGTGCCAGTCAGCAGGGGGTAAGGGAGACCCAGTACTTC
. TRBJ1-6 . 15 TRBV3-1/TRBV3-2 CASSQGRSYNSPLHF TGTGCCAGCAGCCAGGGCCGCTCCTATAATTCACCCCTCCACTTT
. TRBJ2-1 . 15 TRBV4-2 CASSPEEGSYNEQFF TGTGCCAGCAGCCCCGAAGAGGGATCTTACAATGAGCAGTTCTTC
. TRBJ2-7 . 14 TRBV29-1 CSARAGNQPYEQYF TGCAGCGCAAGAGCCGGGAATCAACCCTACGAGCAGTACTTC
. TRBJ2-5 . 14 TRBV3-1/TRBV3-2 CASSQAGQQETQYF TGTGCCAGCAGCCAAGCGGGCCAACAAGAGACCCAGTACTTC
. TRBJ1-4 . 14 TRBV2 CASRGDATNEKLFF TGTGCCAGCCGGGGAGATGCAACTAATGAAAAACTGTTTTTT
TRBD2 TRBJ2-1 . 19 TRBV7-6 CASSGPGTSGRASYNEQFF TGTGCCAGCAGCGGACCCGGGACTAGCGGGAGGGCCTCCTACAATGAGCAGTTCTTC
. TRBJ1-5 . 17 TRBV4-1 CASSQVSGSGFNQPQHF TGCGCCAGCAGCCAAGTAAGCGGGTCGGGTTTCAATCAGCCCCAGCATTTT
. TRBJ2-3 . 15 TRBV4-1 CASSQEPLGLNTQYF TGCGCCAGCAGCCAAGAACCCCTCGGCTTGAATACGCAGTATTTT
. TRBJ1-3 . 14 TRBV13 CASSLQGAGNTIYF TGTGCCAGCAGCCTACAGGGAGCTGGAAACACCATATATTTT
TRBD2 TRBJ2-7 . 16 TRBV23-1 CASSQWWRGVTYEQYF TGCGCCAGCAGTCAATGGTGGCGGGGGGTCACCTACGAGCAGTACTTC
TRBD1 TRBJ1-1 . 13 TRBV12-3/TRBV12-4 CASSWAGGTEAFF TGTGCCAGCAGTTGGGCAGGGGGCACTGAAGCTTTCTTT
TRBD1 TRBJ2-2 . 17 TRBV4-3 CASSQAGTGRDSGELFF TGCGCCAGCAGCCAAGCCGGGACAGGGAGGGATTCCGGGGAGCTGTTTTTT
. TRBJ2-1 few 15 TRBV7-8 CASSPPDYREGEQFF TGTGCCAGCAGCCCTCCTGACTACAGGGAGGGTGAGCAGTTCTTC
. TRBJ1-3 . 15 TRBV19 CASTLGGDSGNTIYF TGTGCCAGTACCCTAGGGGGGGACTCTGGAAACACCATATATTTT
. TRBJ1-2 . 11 TRBV6-5 CASGRDYGYTF TGTGCCAGTGGGCGCGACTATGGCTACACCTTC
. TRBJ1-6 . 15 TRBV19 CASSIRWGSDSPLHF TGTGCCAGTAGTATCAGGTGGGGTTCTGATTCACCCCTCCACTTT
. TRBJ2-1 . 13 TRBV7-3 CASSLTRGNEQFF TGTGCCAGCAGTTTGACCCGGGGCAATGAGCAGTTCTTC
TRBD2 TRBJ2-1 . 15 TRBV7-2 CASSWDSGGSREQFF TGTGCCAGCAGCTGGGATAGCGGGGGGTCGCGGGAGCAGTTCTTC
. TRBJ1-6 few 16 TRBV4-1 CASSRDTSSYNSPLHF TGCGCCAGCAGCCGGGACACAAGCTCCTATAATTCACCCCTCCACTTT
TRBD2 TRBJ2-3 . 18 TRBV24-1 CATSGTSGKSFSTDTQYF TGTGCCACCAGTGGAACTAGCGGGAAATCCTTTAGCACAGATACGCAGTATTTT
. TRBJ2-2 . 15 TRBV18 CASSPRPGRDGELFF TGTGCCAGCTCACCACGACCGGGGAGAGACGGGGAGCTGTTTTTT
. TRBJ1-1 . 15 TRBV5-4 CASSPEVRMNTEAFF TGTGCCAGCAGCCCCGAGGTACGGATGAACACTGAAGCTTTCTTT
. TRBJ1-6 . 17 TRBV5-1 CASSLQGPGDVGSPLHF TGCGCCAGCAGCCTTCAGGGGCCTGGGGATGTGGGTTCACCCCTCCACTTT
TRBD1 TRBJ2-5 . 16 TRBV15 CATSRGSLGQGETQYF TGTGCCACCAGCAGAGGCTCCCTTGGACAGGGAGAGACCCAGTACTTC
TRBD1 TRBJ1-4 . 13 TRBV9 CASSVEQGEKLFF TGTGCCAGCAGCGTAGAACAGGGGGAAAAACTGTTTTTT
. TRBJ1-4 . 15 TRBV19 CASSKGGTTNEKLFF TGTGCCAGTAGTAAGGGGGGCACAACTAATGAAAAACTGTTTTTT
. TRBJ1-2 . 13 TRBV14 CASSHSLSRGYTF TGTGCCAGCAGCCACAGCCTTTCCCGGGGCTACACCTTC